These 25 T cell receptor beta chains originate from one sample sequenced in a study of blood T cell repertoires in COVID-19. Method: immunoSEQ multiplex PCR; TCRdb's copy keeps in-frame clones and lacks some. The data hold more than 200,000 clones, with about 80% observed a single time. Sequencing input: peripheral blood. The source is a man aged 50 to 60 with active or convalescent COVID-19.

This rearrangement joins TRBV21-1 to TRBJ2-1; the D segment call TRBD2 is taken from the table without a DNA check. TRBV21-1 is a known pseudogene. CDR3 size: 17 residues. CDR3 residues: CASSKVKASGNPNEQFF. Written as DNA, the CDR3 is TGTGCCAGCAGCAAAGTTAAGGCTAGCGGGAACCCCAATGAGCAGTTCTTC.

The J gene is TRBJ1-2, the V gene TRBV29-1, with TRBD1 matching 9 bases. Trimming cost V 6 bases and J 8 bases; bases outside gene matches: 4. Germline assignment: CDR1 SQVTM and CDR2 ANQGSEA. The CDR3 spans 11 residues. CDR3 nucleotide sequence: TGCAGCGTCGGGACAGGGTTAGGCTACACCTTC. The encoded protein is CSVGTGLGYTF.

The chain couples TRBV27 to TRBJ1-5; D unresolved. Germline CDR1 and CDR2: MNHEY and SMNVEV (reference sequence). The CDR3 extends over 13 amino acids. Trimming shortened V by 5 bases and J by 5 bases, and 10 bases separated the two germline ends. The CDR3, as DNA: TGTGCCAGCAGTCCCGAGAGATATCAGCCCCAGCATTTT. It translates to CASSPERYQPQHF.

The chain links TRBV7-2 to TRBJ2-2; 7 nucleotides match TRBD2. V shed 2 bases and J 1 base; nucleotides not matched to a gene: 1. The V gene's germline CDR1 is SGHTA and CDR2 FQGNSA. CDR3 size: 15 residues. The CDR3 bases are TGTGCCAGCAGCTTACTAGCGGTGAACACCGGGGAGCTGTTTTTT. It specifies CASSLLAVNTGELFF.

The chain has TRBV13 and TRBJ2-1; maybe TRBD2 (6 bases). The CDR3 consists of 11 residues. Germline CDR1 reads PRHDT; CDR2 reads FYEKMQ (reference sequence). The germline V and J ends were trimmed by 7 bases and 9 bases, with 10 bases remaining between them. CDR3 in amino acids: CASTRGGEQFF. The DNA of the CDR3 is TGTGCCAGCACCCGGGGAGGTGAGCAGTTCTTC.

The CDR3 coding sequence is TGTGCCACCAGCAGAGATTTGAGCGGGTTATCCTACGAGCAGTACTTC. The encoded protein is CATSRDLSGLSYEQYF. This rearrangement joins TRBV15 to TRBJ2-7, with a possible D match to TRBD2 (6 bases). The CDR3 has 16 amino acids. The V and J ends lost 0 bases and 1 base respectively, with 13 bases between them. Germline loops: CDR1 LNHNV, CDR2 YYDKDF (reference sequence).

The gene calls are TRBV5-5 and TRBJ2-7; possibly TRBD2 for D (7 bases). The CDR3 sequence is 15 residues long. Germline CDR1 SGHKS, CDR2 YYEKEE (reference sequence). Trimming pared 7 bases from V and 2 bases from J, leaving 19 bases between. CDR3 bases: TGTGCCAGCCGCCAGAGGGGGGGCACGGCCTACGAGCAGTACTTC. This translates into CASRQRGGTAYEQYF.

The V gene is TRBV12-5, the J gene TRBJ1-5; D is unresolved. The ends were cut back, 1 base at V and 3 bases at J, with 4 bases in the middle. Germline lookup yields CDR1 LGHNT and CDR2 FRNRAP. The CDR3 runs 13 residues. CDR3 amino acids: CASGLGVNQPQHF. DNA of the CDR3: TGTGCTAGTGGTTTGGGAGTCAATCAGCCCCAGCATTTT.

This clone showed up just a few times. The CDR3 region has the DNA TGTGCCAGCAGTCACGCAGGGGACACCGGGGAGCTGTTTTTT. It encodes CASSHAGDTGELFF. This sequence joins TRBV6-2 or TRBV6-3 and TRBJ2-2; perhaps TRBD1 as D (6 bases). Germline V gene sequence: CDR1 MNHEY, CDR2 SVGEGT. Trimming pared 5 bases from V and 3 bases from J, leaving 10 bases between. CDR3 length: 14 residues.

This rearrangement joins TRBV5-1 to TRBJ2-7; 9 bases map to TRBD1. This CDR3 is 14 amino acids long. V gave up 8 bases and J gave up 4 bases; unmatched junction bases: 10. Germline CDR1 is SGHRS and CDR2 is YFSETQ. CDR3 region: CASSGGTGSYEQYF. The CDR3 DNA reads TGCGCCAGTAGCGGAGGGACAGGGTCGTACGAGCAGTACTTC. Drawing the rest from reference TRBV5-1 and TRBJ2-7, the complete variable domain is KAGVTQTPRYLIKTRGQQVTLSCSPISGHRSVSWYQQTPGQGLQFLFEYFSETQRNKGNFPGRFSGRQFSNSRSEMNVSTLELGDSALYLCASSGGTGSYEQYFGPGTRLTVT.

The chain combines TRBV2 with TRBJ2-1; TRBD2 agrees at 9 bases. The V and J ends lost 2 bases and 4 bases, in that order; junction bases with no gene match: 3. In germline, CDR1 is SNHLY, CDR2 FYNNEI. This CDR3 has 15 residues. The CDR3 is CASSETGLAYNEQFF. The CDR3 nucleotides read TGTGCCAGCAGTGAAACTGGACTAGCGTACAATGAGCAGTTCTTC.

The V and J genes are TRBV9 and TRBJ1-5; maybe TRBD1 (5 bases). The germline V and J ends were trimmed by 4 bases and 2 bases, with 10 bases remaining between them. CDR3 length equals 14 residues. The germline V gene has CDR1 SGDLS and CDR2 YYNGEE. The CDR3 DNA follows: TGTGCCAGCAGCCGGGGAGGGGGCAATCAGCCCCAGCATTTT. Translated, it gives CASSRGGGNQPQHF.

This clone showed up just once. The J gene is TRBJ2-7, the V gene TRBV6-6, with a weak D call TRBD1 (5 bases). This CDR3 comprises 14 residues. Trimming took 3 bases from V and 6 from J, leaving 15 bases between them. The germline CDR1 and CDR2 sequences are MNHNY and SVGAGI (reference sequence). CDR3 amino acids: CASSYGQGIGEQYF. The DNA for the CDR3 is TGTGCCAGCAGTTATGGCCAGGGTATCGGCGAGCAGTACTTC.

This clone has more than one count but fewer than ten. This chain links TRBV29-1 with TRBJ1-2; a possible D gene is TRBD1 (6 bases). V was clipped by 1 base and J by 4 bases, with 19 bases between them. The CDR3 is 16 amino acids. Per the germline V gene, CDR1 is SQVTM and CDR2 is ANQGSEA. CDR3 coding DNA: TGCAGCGTTGAAGTCCGTCGCTCCTTACAGGGCTATGGCTACACCTTC. This codes for CSVEVRRSLQGYGYTF.

The chain couples TRBV7-9 to TRBJ1-6; D gene ambiguous. The germline V gene encodes CDR1 SEHNR and CDR2 FQNEAQ (reference sequence). This CDR3 contains 12 residues. With 5 bases removed from V and 5 bases from J, the gap between germline ends came to 4 bases. For the CDR3, the DNA is TGTGCCAGCAGCGCAGATAATTCACCCCTCCACTTT. Encoded protein: CASSADNSPLHF. Combining the CDR3 with reference TRBV7-9 and TRBJ1-6 gives the whole variable domain DTGVSQNPRHKITKRGQNVTFRCDPISEHNRLYWYRQTLGQGPEFLTYFQNEAQLEKSRLLSDRFSAERPKGSFSTLEIQRTEQGDSAMYLCASSADNSPLHFGNGTRLTVT.

This chain links TRBV27 with TRBJ1-4, with D perhaps TRBD1 (5 bases). The CDR3 runs to 17 residues. CDR1 is MNHEY and CDR2 is SMNVEV in the germline V gene (reference sequence). V was trimmed by 6 bases and J by 1 base, leaving 18 bases between them. The DNA of the CDR3 is TGTGCCAGCAGAACCACCTTCCAGGGAGGAACTAATGAAAAACTGTTTTTT. This codes for CASRTTFQGGTNEKLFF.

This chain's CDR3 is CASGTPGNTIYF. In nucleotides, the CDR3 is TGTGCCTCGGGAACTCCTGGAAACACCATATATTTT. This rearrangement joins TRBV30 to TRBJ1-3, with D uncertain. CDR1 and CDR2 (germline): GTSNPN, SVGIG (reference sequence). The CDR3 extends over 12 amino acids. V was trimmed by 7 bases and J by 2 bases, leaving 9 bases between them.

The chain recombines TRBV18 with TRBJ1-5, with a possible D match to TRBD1 (6 bases). This CDR3 comprises 15 residues. Trimming took off 5 bases at V and 8 bases at J, with 19 bases between the two ends. Germline V gene sequence: CDR1 KGHSH, CDR2 LQKENI. The CDR3 loop is CASSGGGRFGKPQHF. CDR3 bases: TGTGCCAGCTCAGGGGGGGGGCGATTCGGTAAGCCCCAGCATTTT.

The gene calls are TRBV6-5 and TRBJ1-4; 10 nucleotides align to TRBD1. Trimming at V came to 5 bases and at J to 8 bases, leaving 2 bases not matched to a gene. Per the germline V gene, CDR1 is MNHEY and CDR2 is SVGAGI. The CDR3 totals 13 residues. The CDR3, as DNA: TGTGCCAGCAGTAGGGACAGGGGCGAAAAACTGTTTTTT. It specifies CASSRDRGEKLFF.

The DNA of the CDR3 is TGTGCCAGCAGCTTCGCAATACCGGAGGCAGGGGTTTACGAGCAGTACTTC. Protein sequence: CASSFAIPEAGVYEQYF. J is TRBJ2-7 and V is TRBV5-6; a weak D match, TRBD1 (6 bases). Looked up from germline, CDR1 is SGHDT and CDR2 is YYEEEE. Trimming removed 2 bases at V and 4 bases at J, with 22 bases between. There are 17 residues in the CDR3.

This sequence joins TRBV3-1 (or the pseudogene TRBV3-2) and TRBJ1-1; tentatively, D is TRBD1 (6 bases). This CDR3 contains 12 residues. With 4 bases removed from V and 5 bases from J, the gap between germline ends came to 8 bases. The germline V gene has CDR1 LGHDT and CDR2 YNNKEL (reference sequence). CDR3 sequence: CASSPQGTEAFF. CDR3 nucleotide sequence: TGTGCCAGCAGCCCACAGGGAACTGAAGCTTTCTTT.

A few counts support this clone. This chain uses TRBV9 with TRBJ1-5; tentatively, D is TRBD1 (6 bases). The V end was cut by 3 bases, the J end by 2 bases, with 12 bases between. The germline CDR1 and CDR2 sequences are SGDLS and YYNGEE. This CDR3 has 15 residues. The CDR3 DNA reads TGTGCCAGCAGCGCAGCAGGGGTGGGCAATCAGCCCCAGCATTTT. It yields the protein CASSAAGVGNQPQHF.

This rearrangement joins TRBV5-1 to TRBJ2-1, with no clear D. This CDR3 spans 13 amino acids. CDR1 SGHRS and CDR2 YFSETQ come from the germline V gene. V gave up 0 bases and J gave up 7 bases, with 8 bases separating them. Written as DNA, the CDR3 is TGCGCCAGCAGCTTGGCCGTCGAGAATGAGCAGTTCTTC. It yields the protein CASSLAVENEQFF.

The chain uses TRBV5-6 and TRBJ2-3, with 11 bases lining up with TRBD2. The CDR3 covers 16 residues. J lost 1 base, V lost 2 bases, and 3 bases had no gene match. Germline V CDR1 and CDR2: SGHDT, YYEEEE. CDR3 sequence: CASSLTSGGRTDTQYF. The DNA for the CDR3 is TGTGCCAGCAGCTTAACTAGCGGGGGACGCACAGATACGCAGTATTTT. Complete variable domain (other parts from reference TRBV5-6 and TRBJ2-3): DAGVTQSPTHLIKTRGQQVTLRCSPKSGHDTVSWYQQALGQGPQFIFQYYEEEERQRGNFPDRFSGHQFPNYSSELNVNALLLGDSALYLCASSLTSGGRTDTQYFGPGTRLTVL.

J is TRBJ1-2 and V is TRBV3-1 (or the pseudogene TRBV3-2), with D uncertain. Trimming removed 1 base at V and 7 bases at J, with 13 bases between. CDR3 size: 14 residues. Germline V gives CDR1 LGHDT, CDR2 YNNKEL (reference sequence). The CDR3 sequence: CASSQGAQLSGYTF. The DNA of the CDR3 is TGTGCCAGCAGCCAAGGGGCCCAGCTATCTGGCTACACCTTC.